This T cell receptor (beta chain) was retrieved from a study of PD-L1 blockade in urothelial cancer (dated by TCRdb to 2016 to 2017). Describing the broader study: Every patient began therapy in about 2014 and was given atezolizumab 1,200 mg intravenously every 3 weeks. Around 29 patients had pretreatment blood TCR-seq, roughly 24 had at least one posttreatment blood collection, and roughly 24 had tumor TCR-seq. Blood samples were analyzed 3 weeks after the start of treatment (second dose) and 6 weeks after the start of treatment. Patients had an ECOG performance status of 0 or 1 and had received between 0 and 3 prior chemotherapy regimens. Durable clinical benefit was defined as a progression-free survival longer than 6 months, and TCR features were additionally tested against progression-free survival and overall survival. Somatic, immune and clinical correlates of response to PD-L1 blockade with atezolizumab in urothelial cancer were the focus of an exploratory multi-omic analysis. In the same patients, whole exome sequencing and RNA sequencing of pretreatment tumors were performed in addition to TCR sequencing. About 10 patients achieved durable clinical benefit and some 20 did not. Twenty-five of 29 patients were males with bladder-origin urothelial cancer, and about 65% of the roughly 30 reported a prior smoking history. Blood samples gave median yields of about 150,000 T cells and 82,636 unique TCRs, along with a median clonality of 0.080. Pretreatment tumor samples and matched peripheral blood, collected serially before and after atezolizumab treatment, underwent TCR sequencing.

Synthetic TCR analog templates were spiked into each PCR so that absolute template abundance could be estimated from read counts. Using the immunoSEQ assay, TCRbeta CDR3 regions were amplified from genomic DNA with bias-controlled V and J gene primers. Sequencing of rearranged TCRbeta segments was done at approximately 20X coverage. From the authors' description of their analysis: Sequencing errors were corrected by clustering and CDR3s were annotated against IMGT to assign V, D and J genes. Downstream analyses used only productive TCRbeta rearrangements and left out out-of-frame or stop-codon sequences. To compute clonality, Shannon entropy was normalized by the log of the number of unique productive sequences and then subtracted from one. Fisher's exact test with Benjamini-Hochberg correction, using a cutoff of adjusted p below 0.01, was how clones that differed between time points or between blood and tumor were identified. TCRdb mirrors the immuneACCESS table, restricted to in-frame sequences. Some clones are absent from its copies; in checked studies, under half trace to an unresolved V gene, and the reason for the others is unknown. V, J and clone size were drawn from that table, and D and trimming were deduced from the DNA. This sample comprises more than 60,000 clones, roughly 90% of them detected only once. About 11% of the sample rests with the top ten.

About this clone: Its antigen is currently not known. No base qualities exist here, and no much larger clone lies one base off it.

Results the study describes overall, beyond this receptor: A pretreatment peripheral blood TCR clonality below the median was linked to improved progression-free and overall survival. Small sample size (n ≈ 27) and many exploratory analyses mean the results are intended to be hypothesis-generating. Patients with durable benefit showed greater expansion of tumor-associated TCR clones in peripheral blood 3 weeks after starting treatment (n ≈ 21, p = 0.022).

The sample's time point, from its label and the paper: peripheral blood 6 weeks after treatment start. The cohort comprised nearly 30 patients with locally advanced or metastatic urothelial carcinoma treated at Memorial Sloan Kettering on a trial protocol. Peripheral blood mononuclear cells were collected from each patient pretreatment and during treatment, giving between 1 and 8 total time points per patient. The Qiagen DNeasy Blood extraction kit was used to purify genomic DNA from total PBMCs and tumor samples. Collected pretreatment and during treatment, PBMCs were isolated and stored as previously described. The CDR3 goes from the cysteine to the phenylalanine over 17 residues. Kept here is only the CDR3 DNA, which spans 51 bases and is read in frame from base 1. CDR1 and CDR2, looked up from the germline V gene, are MDHEN and SYDVKM. The germline V end is reduced by 4 bases and the J end by 5 bases; junction bases left unmatched: 14.

This TCR was sampled from a man aged 60-69 years with urothelial cancer. The chain couples TRBV28 to TRBJ1-2; TRBD1 fits 9 bases in the junction. Sequenced material: PBMCs, taken around atezolizumab (anti-PD-L1) treatment. The DNA sequence reads TGTGCCAGCAGTTCCTCCTCACAGGGGGCCGTACGATATGGCTACACCTTC. Translated, it reads CASSSSSQGAVRYGYTF.